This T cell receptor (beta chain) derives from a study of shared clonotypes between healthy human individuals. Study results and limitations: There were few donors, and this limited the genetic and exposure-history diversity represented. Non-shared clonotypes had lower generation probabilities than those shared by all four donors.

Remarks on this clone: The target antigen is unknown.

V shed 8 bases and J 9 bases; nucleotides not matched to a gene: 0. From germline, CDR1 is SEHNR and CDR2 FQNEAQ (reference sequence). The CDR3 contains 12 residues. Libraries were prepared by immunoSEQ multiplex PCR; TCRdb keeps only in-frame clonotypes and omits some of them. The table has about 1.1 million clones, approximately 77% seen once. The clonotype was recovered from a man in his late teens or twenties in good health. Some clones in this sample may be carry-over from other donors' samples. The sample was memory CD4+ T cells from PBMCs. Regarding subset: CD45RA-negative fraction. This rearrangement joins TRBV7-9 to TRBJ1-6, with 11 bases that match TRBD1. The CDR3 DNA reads TGTGCCAGCGGACAGGGGGCTTCACCCCTCCACTTT. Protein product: CASGQGASPLHF.